The T cell receptor beta chain described here comes from a study of post-analysis software for immune sequencing data (dated by TCRdb to between 2014 and 2017). For context, the study as a whole: The recorded disease courses included relapsing-remitting, secondary progressive and progressive-relapsing multiple sclerosis, and some patients had no subtype annotation. The patient repertoires were compared against approximately eleven previously published healthy control repertoires obtained from donors aged roughly 6 to 28 years. A subset of samples was prepared in parallel using single-end sample barcoding, then pooled and co-amplified after Illumina adapter ligation.

Germline trimming amounts to 2 bases on V and 6 bases on J, with 7 as the count of junction bases outside the gene matches. Taken from cysteine to phenylalanine, the CDR3 has 16 residues. Only CDR3 DNA remains: 48 bases, in frame from the first base. According to the germline V gene, CDR1 reads MNHEY and CDR2 reads SVGEGT. Preparation of the library involved PCR. TCRdb lists the instrument as Illumina HiSeq 2500. To reduce PCR and sequencing biases, unique molecular identifiers were built into the TCR beta cDNA libraries. Approximately 500,000 cDNA molecules were obtained per 1 to 10 million input T cells, so each molecule approximated one T cell. The patient libraries were prepared and sequenced using the same protocol as the earlier healthy control dataset. Within a given batch, samples were prepared together, multiplexed and sequenced on the same HiSeq lane. On the authors' methods: Raw barcoded reads were processed with MIGEC, discarding single-read molecular identifier groups before consensus assembly and CDR3 extraction. VDJtools was used for post-analysis of the clonotype tables, and diversity was normalized by down-sampling every dataset to the size of the smallest sample. To correct batch-related cross-sample contamination, repertoire overlap clustering matched CDR3 amino acid sequences but not nucleotide sequences. The raw public data were reprocessed by TCRdb itself: fastp quality trimming at Q25, MiXCR clonotype calling, in-frame beta chains only. Identical CDR3 proteins give one entry, which carries the most common genes and DNA. Here the V and J calls rest on TCRdb's processing, not on the authors' analysis. Within this sample are roughly 870,000 distinct CDR3 sequences, with roughly 50% of them counted one time only. The ten most abundant clones make up approximately 4.4% of the sample.

Broader findings and caveats from the paper: The multiple sclerosis patient group was slightly younger than the control group. When samples were clustered directly using the F measure, samples prepared in the same batch co-clustered strongly, which prompted a batch-effect correction. Significantly higher frequencies in patients than in controls were found for a handful of TRBV segments, including TRBV5-6, TRBV5-1 and TRBV20-1. Significantly lower normalized Chao1 diversity was found in multiple sclerosis patients than in controls, suggesting substantial peripheral T-cell clonal expansion.

Comments on this clonotype: This clone's antigen is unknown. Base qualities are not at hand, and no much larger clone is one base apart.

To demonstrate the VDJtools post-analysis software, the study profiled TCR beta repertoires from the peripheral blood of 13 young patients with multiple sclerosis. The patients with multiple sclerosis were children and adolescents between about 6 and 16 years of age. The source is a girl aged 5-17 years with multiple sclerosis. The chain was built from TRBV6-2 or TRBV6-3 and TRBJ2-3; the central 11 bases match TRBD2. The sample was blood. For the CDR3, the sequence is CASSYGGTSGSDTQYF. The sequenced DNA: TGTGCCAGCAGTTACGGCGGGACTAGCGGTTCCGATACGCAGTATTTT.